This T cell receptor (beta chain) is from a study of T-cell reconstitution after alpha-beta-depleted transplantation in children. Study-level findings and limits: The study reportedly traced alpha-beta T cells about two months after transplant to several hundred expanded graft clones. Where some patients showed high TCRbeta diversity at day 60, it came from recipient T cells and thymic progenitors that had survived.

For TCRbeta, the library was prepared with unique molecular identifiers. TCRdb fed the PCR reads into MiXCR, producing one record per CDR3 protein. The sample gives approximately 650,000 distinct CDR3 sequences, around 13% of which show up once; around 0.79% is in the top ten. This clonotype was picked up many times. The antigen is undetermined. The CDR3 contains 16 residues. CDR1 is DFQATT and CDR2 is SNEGSKA in the germline V gene (reference sequence). The V gene end was trimmed by 6 bases and the J gene end by 2 bases; junction bases not matched to a gene: 8. The TCR originated in a girl aged 2-15 years with congenital amegakaryocytic thrombocytopenia, due to receive a stem cell transplant. The J gene is TRBJ2-3, the V gene TRBV20-1; 13 positions agree with TRBD2. Source: PBMCs, taken before TCRalphabeta/CD19-depleted stem cell transplant. CDR3 in amino acids: CSASRGLAGLTDTQYF. Written as DNA, the CDR3 is TGCAGTGCCAGCCGGGGACTAGCGGGACTCACAGATACGCAGTATTTT.